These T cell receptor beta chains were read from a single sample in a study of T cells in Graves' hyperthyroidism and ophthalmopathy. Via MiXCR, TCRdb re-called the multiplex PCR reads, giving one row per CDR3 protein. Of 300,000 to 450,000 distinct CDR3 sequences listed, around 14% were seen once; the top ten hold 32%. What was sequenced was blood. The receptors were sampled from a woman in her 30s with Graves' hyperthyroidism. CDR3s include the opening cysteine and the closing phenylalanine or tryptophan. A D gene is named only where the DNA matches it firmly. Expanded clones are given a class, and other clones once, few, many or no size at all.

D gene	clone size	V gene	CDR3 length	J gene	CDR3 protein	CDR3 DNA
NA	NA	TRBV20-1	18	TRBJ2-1	CSAPLGSLEGSSYNEQFF	TGCAGTGCTCCCCTCGGGAGTCTCGAGGGGAGCTCCTACAATGAGCAGTTCTTC
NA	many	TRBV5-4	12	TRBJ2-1	CASSLVPNEQFF	TGTGCCAGCAGCTTGGTGCCCAATGAGCAGTTCTTC
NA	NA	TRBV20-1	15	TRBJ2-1	CSARDQGTLYNEQFF	TGCAGTGCTAGAGATCAGGGTACCCTCTACAATGAGCAGTTCTTC
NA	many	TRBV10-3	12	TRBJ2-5	CAIGHGKETQYF	TGTGCCATAGGACACGGCAAAGAGACCCAGTACTTC
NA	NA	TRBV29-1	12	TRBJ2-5	CSFTTGYETQYF	TGCAGCTTCACGACTGGATACGAGACCCAGTACTTC
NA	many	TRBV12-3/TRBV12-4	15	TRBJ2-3	CAILGRDRSTDTQYF	TGTGCCATCTTGGGGAGGGACAGGAGCACAGATACGCAGTATTTT
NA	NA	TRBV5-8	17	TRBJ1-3	CASSPLRRTSSGNTIYF	TGTGCCAGCAGCCCTCTCCGACGAACCTCCTCTGGAAACACCATATATTTT
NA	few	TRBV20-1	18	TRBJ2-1	CSAIPRGPGVSSYNEQFF	TGCAGTGCTATCCCTAGAGGTCCGGGGGTAAGCTCCTACAATGAGCAGTTCTTC
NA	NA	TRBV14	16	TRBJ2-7	CASSQGIRPGLYEQYF	TGTGCCAGCAGCCAAGGAATACGGCCAGGACTCTACGAGCAGTACTTC
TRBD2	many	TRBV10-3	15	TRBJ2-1	CATLAGGPFRDEQFF	TGTGCCACCTTAGCGGGAGGGCCGTTCAGGGATGAGCAGTTCTTC
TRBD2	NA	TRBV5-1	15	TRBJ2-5	CASSSGTSGKETQYF	TGCGCCAGCAGCTCAGGGACTAGCGGGAAAGAGACCCAGTACTTC
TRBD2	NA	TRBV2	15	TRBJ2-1	CVSSEARLAGYEQFF	TGTGTCAGCAGTGAAGCGAGACTAGCGGGCTATGAGCAGTTCTTC
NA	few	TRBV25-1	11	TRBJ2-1	CASSELGVAFF	TGTGCCAGCAGTGAATTGGGGGTTGCGTTCTTC
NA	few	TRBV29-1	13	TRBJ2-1	CSDRSPRSNEQFF	TGCAGCGACAGGTCCCCGAGGTCCAATGAGCAGTTCTTC
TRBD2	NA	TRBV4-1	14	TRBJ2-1	CASSRETSGNEQFF	TGCGCCAGCAGCCGAGAGACTAGCGGGAATGAGCAGTTCTTC
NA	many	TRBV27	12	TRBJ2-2	CASSFAGGELFF	TGTGCCAGCAGTTTTGCAGGCGGGGAGCTGTTTTTT
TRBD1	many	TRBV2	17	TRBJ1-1	CASSDPRTGDGNTEAFF	TGTGCCAGCAGTGACCCTCGGACAGGGGACGGGAACACTGAAGCTTTCTTT
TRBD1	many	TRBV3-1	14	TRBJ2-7	CASSPRTGGYEQYF	TGTGCCAGCAGCCCAAGGACAGGGGGATACGAGCAGTACTTC
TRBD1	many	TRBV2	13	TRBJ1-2	CASSEQGDYGYTF	TGTGCCAGCAGTGAACAGGGGGACTATGGCTACACCTTC
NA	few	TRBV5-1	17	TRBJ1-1	CASSKGRGLFGNTEAFF	TGCGCCAGCAGCAAAGGACGGGGGCTGTTTGGGAACACTGAAGCTTTCTTT
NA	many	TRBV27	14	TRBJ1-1	CASSFTNTNTEAFF	TGTGCCAGCAGTTTTACAAACACGAACACTGAAGCTTTCTTT
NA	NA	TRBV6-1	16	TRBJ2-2	CASSHSGRGNTGELLF	TGTGCCAGCAGCCATTCCGGGCGCGGCAACACCGGGGAGCTGCTTTTT
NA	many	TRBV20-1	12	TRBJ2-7	CSARDQTLEQYF	TGCAGTGCTAGAGACCAAACCCTCGAGCAGTACTTC
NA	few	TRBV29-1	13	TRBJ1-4	CSVNTGYDEKLFF	TGCAGCGTTAATACAGGGTACGACGAAAAACTGTTTTTT
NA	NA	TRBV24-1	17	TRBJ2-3	CATSDPLEGPFTDTQYF	TGTGCCACCAGTGACCCTCTCGAGGGGCCCTTCACAGATACGCAGTATTTT
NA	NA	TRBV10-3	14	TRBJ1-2	CAITNFLGDHGYTF	TGTGCCATCACCAACTTTTTGGGGGATCATGGCTACACCTTC
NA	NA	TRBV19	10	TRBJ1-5	CATRHQPQHF	TGTGCCACCAGACACCAGCCCCAGCATTTT
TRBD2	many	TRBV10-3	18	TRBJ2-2	CAISESGLAGMNTGELFF	TGTGCCATCAGTGAGTCTGGACTAGCGGGCATGAACACCGGGGAGCTGTTTTTT